The next 30 T cell receptor beta chains were all read from a single sample in a study of PD-L1 blockade in urothelial cancer. Sample time point: pretreatment peripheral blood. The repertoire was sequenced with immunoSEQ multiplex PCR; TCRdb's copy has only in-frame clones and lacks some. Among about 95,000 clones listed, 90% were seen once. Sequencing was performed on PBMCs, taken around atezolizumab (anti-PD-L1) treatment. These receptors all come from a man aged 55 to 70 with urothelial cancer.

The rearrangement links TRBV7-9 to TRBJ1-4, with 9 bases matching TRBD1. This CDR3 region has 14 residues. In germline, CDR1 is SEHNR, CDR2 FQNEAQ (reference sequence). The J segment lost 8 bases and the V segment lost 11 bases, leaving 12 bases of the junction unmatched. CDR3 amino acids: CAGTGYGDDEKLFF. The CDR3 nucleotides read TGTGCCGGGACAGGGTATGGGGATGACGAAAAACTGTTTTTT.

The chain has TRBV2 and TRBJ2-5, with 8 positions matching TRBD2. The CDR3 consists of 13 residues. Germline V gives CDR1 SNHLY, CDR2 FYNNEI. V was pared by 4 bases and J by 8 bases, with 6 bases of the junction left unmatched. The CDR3: CASSGGLGVTQYF. The CDR3 DNA reads TGTGCCAGCAGTGGGGGACTAGGAGTAACCCAGTACTTC. Full variable domain (rest looked up from reference TRBV2 and TRBJ2-5): EPEVTQTPSHQVTQMGQEVILRCVPISNHLYFYWYRQILGQKVEFLVSFYNNEISEKSEIFDDQFSVERPDGSNFTLKIRSTKLEDSAMYFCASSGGLGVTQYFGPGTRLLVL.

The chain links TRBV5-4 to TRBJ2-5; 8 bases fit TRBD2. V shed 4 bases, J shed 5 bases, and the junction held 13 bases outside the gene matches. The CDR3 loop spans 16 amino acids. From germline, CDR1 is SGHNT and CDR2 YYREEE (reference sequence). CDR3 region: CASSPNPTGGEETQYF. The CDR3 region has the DNA TGTGCCAGCAGCCCCAACCCGACGGGAGGGGAGGAGACCCAGTACTTC.

The chain recombines TRBV5-1 with TRBJ2-3; 10 nucleotides agree with TRBD1. V dropped 4 bases and J dropped 2; count of bases not matched to a gene: 7. Germline CDR1 reads SGHRS; CDR2 reads YFSETQ. CDR3 length: 16 amino acids. The CDR3 here is CASSAGQGTLTDTQYF. In nucleotides, the CDR3 is TGCGCCAGCAGCGCGGGACAGGGGACCCTCACAGATACGCAGTATTTT.

V usage is TRBV7-2 and J usage is TRBJ2-3, with TRBD1 identical over 9 bases. The length of the CDR3 is 15 residues. The ends lost 5 bases at V and 0 bases at J; junction bases unmatched: 3. CDR1 is SGHTA and CDR2 is FQGNSA in the germline V gene. CDR3 in DNA: TGTGCCAGCAGCCGGGACAGGGCCAGCACAGATACGCAGTATTTT. Its protein is CASSRDRASTDTQYF.

This clone was counted once. V gene TRBV5-1 combines with J gene TRBJ2-1, with 8 bases aligning to TRBD1. Trimming removed 2 bases from V and 4 bases from J; junction bases left unmatched: 2. This CDR3 has 14 residues. CDR1 SGHRS and CDR2 YFSETQ come from the germline V gene. The CDR3 reads CASSFGTGYNEQFF. CDR3 DNA sequence: TGCGCCAGCAGCTTCGGGACAGGATACAATGAGCAGTTCTTC.

The chain joins TRBV28 to TRBJ1-2, with 8 bases lining up with TRBD1. With V trimmed by 5 bases and J by 2 bases, 7 bases remained unmatched. Germline CDR1 MDHEN, CDR2 SYDVKM. The CDR3 loop spans 15 amino acids. In DNA form, the CDR3 reads TGTGCCAGCAGTAGACAGGGGTCCTCCAACTATGGCTACACCTTC. This translates into CASSRQGSSNYGYTF.

V is TRBV5-6 and J is TRBJ1-1, with D unclear. The CDR3 loop spans 13 amino acids. Trimming cost V 0 bases and J 6 bases, with 9 bases left between them. CDR1 SGHDT and CDR2 YYEEEE come from the germline V gene. In DNA form, the CDR3 reads TGTGCCAGCAGCTTGGGGCAATTCTCTGAAGCTTTCTTT. Amino acids: CASSLGQFSEAFF. Filled out from reference TRBV5-6 and TRBJ1-1, the complete variable domain reads DAGVTQSPTHLIKTRGQQVTLRCSPKSGHDTVSWYQQALGQGPQFIFQYYEEEERQRGNFPDRFSGHQFPNYSSELNVNALLLGDSALYLCASSLGQFSEAFFGQGTRLTVV.

The CDR3 region is CASSYPANTGELFF. In nucleotides, the CDR3 is TGTGCCAGCAGTTACCCGGCGAACACCGGGGAGCTGTTTTTT. V and J are TRBV6-5 and TRBJ2-2, with D uncertain. V was pared by 2 bases and J by 0 bases, with 4 bases between. There are 14 residues in the CDR3. Germline CDR1 is MNHEY and CDR2 is SVGAGI.

The chain has TRBV11-2 and TRBJ2-5, with 9 bases that match TRBD2. Germline V gene sequence: CDR1 SGHAT, CDR2 FQNNGV. The CDR3 runs to 15 residues. J lost 5 bases, V lost 3 bases, and 7 bases had no gene match. This CDR3 is CASSFDSGGWETQYF. In DNA form, the CDR3 reads TGTGCCAGCAGCTTCGACAGCGGGGGGTGGGAGACCCAGTACTTC.

The chain has TRBV19 and TRBJ1-5; 7 nucleotides align to TRBD1. CDR1 is LNHDA, CDR2 SQIVND, per germline (reference sequence). The CDR3 sequence is 14 residues long. The V and J ends lost 5 bases and 1 base, in that order; junction bases with no gene match: 2. The CDR3 DNA is TGTGCCAGTAGTGAGACAGGGAGCAATCAGCCCCAGCATTTT. It translates to CASSETGSNQPQHF.

The chain joins TRBV2 to TRBJ2-5; TRBD1 is a possible D gene (5 bases). The CDR3 contains 14 residues. Germline V gives CDR1 SNHLY, CDR2 FYNNEI. With 7 bases removed from V and 2 bases from J, the gap between germline ends came to 14 bases. The chain's CDR3 is CASTKQRTQETQYF. The CDR3 region has the DNA TGTGCCAGCACGAAACAGAGGACACAAGAGACCCAGTACTTC. The full variable domain, in which reference TRBV2 and TRBJ2-5 provide the parts outside the CDR3, is EPEVTQTPSHQVTQMGQEVILRCVPISNHLYFYWYRQILGQKVEFLVSFYNNEISEKSEIFDDQFSVERPDGSNFTLKIRSTKLEDSAMYFCASTKQRTQETQYFGPGTRLLVL.

This clone came up a few times. The V and J genes are TRBV4-1 and TRBJ2-3; 7 bases agree with TRBD2. Losses at the gene ends were 1 base for V and 7 bases for J; bases not matched to a gene: 11. Germline V gene sequence: CDR1 MGHRA, CDR2 YSYEKL. The CDR3 contains 16 residues. CDR3 nucleotides: TGCGCCAGCAGCCAAGTCCCCCCCGGGGGGAGGTATACGCAGTATTTT. Translated, it gives CASSQVPPGGRYTQYF.

The chain uses TRBV9 and TRBJ1-5; D is uncertain. Germline values: CDR1 SGDLS, CDR2 YYNGEE. The CDR3 covers 14 residues. Trimming shortened V by 0 bases and J by 9 bases, and 13 bases separated the two germline ends. CDR3 coding DNA: TGTGCCAGCAGCGTAGACGGGCGTCGGGGGCCCCAGCATTTT. This gives the protein CASSVDGRRGPQHF.

The V gene is TRBV5-1, the J gene TRBJ2-1; TRBD1 agrees at 10 bases. Unmatched junction bases numbered 6, after V lost 4 bases and J lost 5 bases. CDR1 is SGHRS, CDR2 YFSETQ, per germline. The CDR3 is made up of 15 amino acids. CDR3 loop: CASSILGTGDNEQFF. Here the CDR3 DNA reads TGCGCCAGCAGCATACTCGGGACAGGGGACAATGAGCAGTTCTTC.

The chain joins TRBV4-2 to TRBJ2-4; weak D call: TRBD1 (5 bases). This CDR3 is built from 15 residues. From germline, CDR1 is LGHNA and CDR2 YNFKEQ. Trimming removed 0 bases at V and 7 bases at J, with 13 bases between. This CDR3 reads CASSQDNPGNNIQYF. The CDR3 DNA reads TGTGCCAGCAGCCAAGATAACCCAGGGAACAACATTCAGTACTTC.

The V call is TRBV5-1, the J call TRBJ2-5; TRBD2 matches at 16 bases. This CDR3 is built from 17 residues. The germline CDR1 and CDR2 sequences are SGHRS and YFSETQ. V shed 4 bases, J shed 0 bases, and the junction held 3 bases outside the gene matches. CDR3 coding DNA: TGCGCCAGCAGCACGGGACTAGCGGGGGGGTACCAAGAGACCCAGTACTTC. Its protein is CASSTGLAGGYQETQYF.

The chain is built from TRBV4-2 and TRBJ2-5; weak D call: TRBD1 (6 bases). V was clipped by 2 bases and J by 4 bases, with 11 bases between them. Germline assignment: CDR1 LGHNA and CDR2 YNFKEQ. CDR3 length: 14 amino acids. In DNA, the CDR3 is TGTGCCAGCAGCCAATTTACAGGGCGAGAGACCCAGTACTTC. It encodes CASSQFTGRETQYF.

As regards this clone: The identical CDR3 is also encoded by other nucleotide sequences in the sample. The gene calls are TRBV5-4 and TRBJ1-2; D may be TRBD1 (5 bases). The germline gives CDR1 SGHNT, CDR2 YYREEE (reference sequence). The CDR3 contains 13 residues. Trimming removed 5 bases at V and 7 bases at J, with 15 bases between. The CDR3 DNA sequence: TGTGCCAGCAGTCTCTCGGGGGACCCTGGCTACACCTTC. Its translation is CASSLSGDPGYTF.

J is TRBJ2-5 and V is TRBV2; the D gene is possibly TRBD2 (5 bases). V shed 6 bases and J shed 1 base, with 12 bases lying between them. The CDR3 has 14 residues. Germline V gives CDR1 SNHLY, CDR2 FYNNEI. CDR3 in amino acids: CASSETRGQETQYF. CDR3 sequence (DNA): TGTGCCAGCAGCGAAACCCGGGGCCAAGAGACCCAGTACTTC.

The V and J genes are TRBV18 and TRBJ2-3, with D perhaps TRBD2 (6 bases). The CDR3 is 15 residues long. Deletions cut 0 bases from V and 4 bases from J, with 11 bases between. Germline-derived CDR1 and CDR2 are KGHSH and LQKENI. The CDR3 protein is CASSPPTSSPDTQYF. CDR3 sequence (DNA): TGTGCCAGCTCACCACCGACTAGTTCCCCAGATACGCAGTATTTT.

The rearrangement joins TRBV6-4 to TRBJ2-2; D is uncertain. V was trimmed by 11 bases and J by 5 bases, leaving 15 bases between them. The CDR3 has 13 amino acids. Germline lookup yields CDR1 MRHNA and CDR2 SNTAGT. The CDR3 region has the DNA TGTGCCTCGAGAGGCATTTCGACCGGGGAGCTGTTTTTT. It is translated as CASRGISTGELFF.

The chain employs TRBV5-1 and TRBJ1-3; possible D gene TRBD1, 5 bases. V was shortened by 4 bases and J by 0 bases, with 11 bases between the two germline ends. The CDR3 consists of 15 residues. Germline V gives CDR1 SGHRS, CDR2 YFSETQ. The CDR3 sequence: CASSAAGTSGNTIYF. CDR3 in DNA: TGCGCCAGCAGCGCGGCGGGGACCTCTGGAAACACCATATATTTT. Looking up the rest from reference TRBV5-1 and TRBJ1-3 gives the full variable domain: KAGVTQTPRYLIKTRGQQVTLSCSPISGHRSVSWYQQTPGQGLQFLFEYFSETQRNKGNFPGRFSGRQFSNSRSEMNVSTLELGDSALYLCASSAAGTSGNTIYFGEGSWLTVV.

The rearrangement joins TRBV11-2 to TRBJ1-4, with D possibly being TRBD1 (6 bases). This CDR3 has 14 amino acids. V was cut by 6 bases and J by 4 bases, with 12 bases left in between. The germline CDR1 and CDR2 sequences are SGHAT and FQNNGV. The CDR3 bases are TGTGCCAGCAGTGAGACAGGAAATAATGAAAAACTGTTTTTT. The encoded protein is CASSETGNNEKLFF.

The chain has TRBV11-2 and TRBJ1-2; TRBD1 might be the D (5 bases). The CDR3 extends over 13 amino acids. The germline CDR1 and CDR2 sequences are SGHAT and FQNNGV. The V and J ends lost 7 bases and 2 bases respectively, with 11 bases between them. As DNA, the CDR3 is TGTGCCAGCACCAGGGCTTTAAACTATGGCTACACCTTC. Residues: CASTRALNYGYTF.

The genes are TRBV2 and TRBJ1-1; no definite D call. The CDR3 consists of 14 residues. V lost 3 bases, J lost 0 bases, and 8 bases lay in between. Per germline, CDR1 SNHLY and CDR2 FYNNEI. The CDR3: CASSEQSMNTEAFF. CDR3 sequence (DNA): TGTGCCAGCAGTGAGCAGTCCATGAACACTGAAGCTTTCTTT.

The chain has TRBV4-2 and TRBJ2-3; D is unclear. Deletions cut 4 bases from V and 2 bases from J, with 16 bases between. The CDR3 covers 16 residues. Per the germline V gene, CDR1 is LGHNA and CDR2 is YNFKEQ. CDR3 sequence reads: CASSPSLADPTDTQYF. CDR3 DNA: TGTGCCAGCAGCCCTTCTTTAGCAGACCCCACAGATACGCAGTATTTT.

V usage is TRBV6-1 and J usage is TRBJ1-6, with TRBD1 matching 7 bases. Germline values: CDR1 MNHNS, CDR2 SASEGT. The CDR3 is 17 residues long. The V and J ends lost 1 base and 10 bases, in that order; junction bases with no gene match: 13. The chain's CDR3 is CASSEVFGGGGGSPLHF. CDR3 in DNA: TGTGCCAGCAGTGAAGTATTTGGAGGGGGCGGAGGATCACCCCTCCACTTT.

The genes are TRBV4-3 and TRBJ2-7, with D maybe TRBD2 (6 bases). This CDR3 comprises 14 residues. CDR1 LGHNA and CDR2 YSLEER come from the germline V gene. This CDR3 reads CARIAEAPTYEQYF. The CDR3 DNA reads TGCGCAAGAATAGCGGAGGCCCCTACCTACGAGCAGTACTTC.

The rearrangement joins TRBV5-1 to TRBJ2-1, with 8 bases fitting TRBD1. Trimming removed 4 bases from V and 0 bases from J; junction bases left unmatched: 6. The germline V gene encodes CDR1 SGHRS and CDR2 YFSETQ. The CDR3 has 16 amino acids. The CDR3 sequence is CASSVGQGRSYNEQFF. CDR3 nucleotides: TGCGCCAGCAGCGTAGGACAGGGTCGCTCCTACAATGAGCAGTTCTTC. Full variable domain (outside the CDR3, taken from reference TRBV5-1 and TRBJ2-1): KAGVTQTPRYLIKTRGQQVTLSCSPISGHRSVSWYQQTPGQGLQFLFEYFSETQRNKGNFPGRFSGRQFSNSRSEMNVSTLELGDSALYLCASSVGQGRSYNEQFFGPGTRLTVL.